This TCR beta chain stems from a study of T-cell reconstitution after alpha-beta-depleted transplantation in children (dated by TCRdb to 2016 to 2017). About the full investigation: The study quantitatively tracked T-cell immune reconstitution after TCRalphabeta/CD19-depleted allogeneic hematopoietic cell transplantation in children using TCR repertoire profiling.

Of note for this clonotype: There is no known antigen for this receptor. Base qualities were left out, and no much larger clone turns up one base away.

The protocol used for the library was PCR. Reads for this sample came from an Illumina HiSeq 2500. TCR libraries were prepared with molecular barcoding, using unique molecular identifiers to normalize TCRbeta repertoire quantification. Starting from the raw public reads, TCRdb applied fastp trimming at Q25, assembled clones with MiXCR and retained in-frame beta chains. For every CDR3 protein sequence, its rows merge into one entry that carries the most common genes and DNA. This sample gives about 980,000 distinct CDR3 sequences in total; 25% to 30% of them show up just once. The top ten clones comprise about 28% of the sample. The CDR3 holds 15 amino acids from the cysteine to the phenylalanine. The read is trimmed to its CDR3 DNA, 45 bases read in frame from base 1. Looking up the germline V gene yields CDR1 SGHRS and CDR2 YFSETQ. The V end loses 0 bases and the J end loses 0 bases, and a stretch of 7 bases separates them.

The sample's treatment or condition label, in plain terms: allogeneic hematopoietic cell transplantation with graft depleted of TCRalphabeta T cells and CD19 B cells. The children who served as transplant recipients had been given grafts of TCRalphabeta/CD19-depleted allogeneic hematopoietic cells. What the authors observed across the whole study: Apparently early alphabetaT-cell count recovery about two months after transplant reportedly relied on only several hundred rapidly expanded clones derived from non-depleted graft cells. Over subsequent months, a decline in hyperexpanded clone frequencies was noted, and after one year, T-cell counts and TCRbeta diversity were mostly ascribed to newly produced T cells. The high TCRbeta diversity at day 60 in some patients was ascribed to recipient T cells and intrathymic progenitors that had survived conditioning.

This specimen consisted of PBMCs, mostly from graft donor cells, obtained 360 days after TCRalphabeta/CD19-depleted stem cell transplant. The chain is assembled from TRBV5-1 and TRBJ2-1, with no D gene named confidently. The receptor was derived from a boy in the first two years of life who had a stem cell transplant for SCID, so the T cells may come from the graft donor. The DNA reads TGCGCCAGCAGCTTGGACGTGGCCTCCTACAATGAGCAGTTCTTC. This translates into CASSLDVASYNEQFF. Supplemented by the reference TRBV5-1 and TRBJ2-1 proteins around the CDR3, the complete variable domain is KAGVTQTPRYLIKTRGQQVTLSCSPISGHRSVSWYQQTPGQGLQFLFEYFSETQRNKGNFPGRFSGRQFSNSRSEMNVSTLELGDSALYLCASSLDVASYNEQFFGPGTRLTVL.